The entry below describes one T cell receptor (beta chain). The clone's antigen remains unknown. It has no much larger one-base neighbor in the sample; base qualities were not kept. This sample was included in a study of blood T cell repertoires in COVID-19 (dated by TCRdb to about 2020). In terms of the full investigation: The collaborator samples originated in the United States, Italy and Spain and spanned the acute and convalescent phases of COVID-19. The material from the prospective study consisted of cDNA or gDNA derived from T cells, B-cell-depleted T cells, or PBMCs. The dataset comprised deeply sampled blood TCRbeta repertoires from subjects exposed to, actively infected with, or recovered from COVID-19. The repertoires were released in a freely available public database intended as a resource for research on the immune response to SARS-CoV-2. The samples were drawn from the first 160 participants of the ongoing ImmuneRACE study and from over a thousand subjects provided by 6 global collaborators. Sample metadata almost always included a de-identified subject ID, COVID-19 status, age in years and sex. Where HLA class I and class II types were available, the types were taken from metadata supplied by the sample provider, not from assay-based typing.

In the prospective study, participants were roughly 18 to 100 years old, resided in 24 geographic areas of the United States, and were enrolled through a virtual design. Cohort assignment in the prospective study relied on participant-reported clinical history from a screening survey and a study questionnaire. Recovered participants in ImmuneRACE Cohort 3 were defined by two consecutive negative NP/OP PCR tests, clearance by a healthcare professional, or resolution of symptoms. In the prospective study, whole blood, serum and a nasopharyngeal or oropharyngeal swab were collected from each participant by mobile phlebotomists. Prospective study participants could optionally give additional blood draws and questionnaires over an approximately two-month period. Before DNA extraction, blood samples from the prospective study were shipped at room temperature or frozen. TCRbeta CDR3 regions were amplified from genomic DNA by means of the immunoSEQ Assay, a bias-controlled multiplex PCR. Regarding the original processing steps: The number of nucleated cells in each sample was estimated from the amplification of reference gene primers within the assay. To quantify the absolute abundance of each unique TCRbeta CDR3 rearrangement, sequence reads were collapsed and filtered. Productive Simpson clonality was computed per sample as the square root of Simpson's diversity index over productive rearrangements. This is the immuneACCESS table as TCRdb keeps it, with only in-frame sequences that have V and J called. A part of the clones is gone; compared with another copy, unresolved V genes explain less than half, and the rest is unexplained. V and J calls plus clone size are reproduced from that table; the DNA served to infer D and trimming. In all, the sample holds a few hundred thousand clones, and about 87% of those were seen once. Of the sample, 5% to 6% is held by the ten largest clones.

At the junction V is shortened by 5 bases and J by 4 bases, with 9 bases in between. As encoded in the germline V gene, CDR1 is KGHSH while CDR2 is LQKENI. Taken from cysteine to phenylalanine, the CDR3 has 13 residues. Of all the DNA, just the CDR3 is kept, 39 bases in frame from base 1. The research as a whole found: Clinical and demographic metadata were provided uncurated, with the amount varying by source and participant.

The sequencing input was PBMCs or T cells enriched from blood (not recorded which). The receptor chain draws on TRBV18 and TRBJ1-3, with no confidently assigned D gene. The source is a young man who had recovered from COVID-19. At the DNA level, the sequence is TGTGCCAGCTCAGCGGCCTCGGGAAACACCATATATTTT. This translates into CASSAASGNTIYF.